This T cell receptor beta chain was recovered during a study of blood T cell repertoires in COVID-19. Study at large: COVID-19 samples collected from the United States, Italy and Spain covered acute and convalescent phases.

Seattle's cohort entered during active infection and was followed longitudinally. Sequenced by immunoSEQ multiplex PCR; TCRdb stores in-frame clones only, minus some. The sample includes approximately 270,000 clones, approximately 85% of them seen just once. Germline V gene data show CDR1 as SEHNR and CDR2 as FQNEAQ (reference sequence). With V trimmed by 5 bases and J by 5 bases, 15 bases remained unmatched. This CDR3 is built from 17 residues. This chain uses TRBV7-9 with TRBJ1-2; 9 positions match TRBD1. The sequenced sample was peripheral blood. The sequence derives from a human donor with COVID-19, enrolled during active disease. The donor label of this sample is uncertain. The CDR3 DNA reads as TGTGCCAGCAGCGCAAATATTGCGACCGGGACAGGGTATGGCTACACCTTC. As protein: CASSANIATGTGYGYTF.